The 7 T cell receptor beta chains below come from one sample, sequenced in a study of blood T cells in healthy people across ages. With a J-beta primer mix and a sample-barcoded 5' primer, a second PCR ran 7 to 11 cycles. MiXCR, run by TCRdb on the 5' RACE reads, gives a single entry per CDR3 protein. The data show 590,000 or so distinct CDR3 sequences, approximately 30% seen once. The sequenced sample was blood. These receptors were taken from an elderly woman in good health.

Ten or more counts support this clonotype. The chain combines TRBV6-6 with TRBJ1-1, with D perhaps TRBD1 (5 bases). Germline V gene lookup returns CDR1 MNHNY and CDR2 SVGAGI (reference sequence). V lost 8 bases and J 4 bases, leaving 17 bases between the germline ends. CDR3 length equals 14 residues. The DNA for the CDR3 is TGTGCCAGCCGCCCAGGGCAGTTGGGCACTGAAGCTTTCTTT. Translation gives CASRPGQLGTEAFF.

The sample holds many counts of this clonotype. The chain employs TRBV7-6 and TRBJ1-1, with a tentative D call TRBD1 (5 bases). V was pared by 1 base and J by 2 bases, with 14 bases between. The germline CDR1 and CDR2 sequences are SGHVS and FNYEAQ. There are 16 residues in the CDR3. CDR3 in amino acids: CASSLVLGTGNTEAFF. CDR3 coding DNA: TGTGCCAGCAGCTTAGTACTTGGGACGGGAAACACTGAAGCTTTCTTT. Together with reference TRBV7-6 and TRBJ1-1, the CDR3 gives the full variable domain: GAGVSQSPRYKVTKRGQDVALRCDPISGHVSLYWYRQALGQGPEFLTYFNYEAQQDKSGLPNDRFSAERPEGSISTLTIQRTEQRDSAMYRCASSLVLGTGNTEAFFGQGTRLTVV.

The sample holds many counts of this clonotype. The rearrangement joins TRBV11-2 to TRBJ2-7; D uncertain. V was trimmed by 1 base and J by 3 bases, leaving 13 bases between them. Germline V gene sequence: CDR1 SGHAT, CDR2 FQNNGV. This CDR3 is 15 amino acids long. CDR3 in DNA: TGTGCCAGCAGCTTAGCCAGGCCCTTAAACTACGAGCAGTACTTC. Residues: CASSLARPLNYEQYF. The full variable domain, with the rest looked up from reference TRBV11-2 and TRBJ2-7, is EAGVAQSPRYKIIEKRQSVAFWCNPISGHATLYWYQQILGQGPKLLIQFQNNGVVDDSQLPKDRFSAERLKGVDSTLKIQPAKLEDSAVYLCASSLARPLNYEQYFGPGTRLTVT.

This clonotype was seen at least ten times. This clone may be a read error of a much larger clone one base away. V usage is TRBV20-1 and J usage is TRBJ2-2, with 12 bases that match TRBD2. The CDR3 runs 16 residues. Germline V gene sequence: CDR1 DFQATT, CDR2 SNEGSKA (reference sequence). This CDR3 is CSARDLAGGLGGERFF. CDR3 DNA sequence: TGCAGTGCTAGAGATCTAGCGGGGGGGCTTGGCGGGGAGCGGTTTTTT.

This rearrangement joins TRBV5-1 to TRBJ1-1; 7 nucleotides line up with TRBD1. The junction had 5 bases not matched to a gene; V was cut back by 0 bases and J by 6 bases. This CDR3 spans 14 amino acids. Germline loops: CDR1 SGHRS, CDR2 YFSETQ. As DNA, the CDR3 is TGCGCCAGCAGCTTGGAGGGCGGACAGGCTGAAGCTTTCTTT. Protein: CASSLEGGQAEAFF.

Worth noting for this clonotype: Given a much more abundant clone one base away, this may be a read error. The V gene is TRBV5-6, the J gene TRBJ2-3; D is undetermined. The CDR3 sequence is 13 residues long. Germline V gives CDR1 SGHDT, CDR2 YYEEEE. The chain's CDR3 is CTSSLTATDTQYF. CDR3 bases: TGTACCAGCAGCTTGACTGCCACAGATACGCAGTATTTT.

With regard to this clonotype: Here the CDR3 omits its conserved ending phenylalanine or tryptophan, so a read error is the likely source. The DNA is left out, because the CDR3 cannot be placed on it with certainty; the CDR3 is given as TCRdb lists it. This chain links TRBV12-3 or TRBV12-4 with TRBJ2-5; TRBD1 reflects the table's D call only, with no check against the DNA. Including both end residues, the CDR3 is 15 amino acids long. CDR3 amino acids: CASSRHAGGAEAQYS.